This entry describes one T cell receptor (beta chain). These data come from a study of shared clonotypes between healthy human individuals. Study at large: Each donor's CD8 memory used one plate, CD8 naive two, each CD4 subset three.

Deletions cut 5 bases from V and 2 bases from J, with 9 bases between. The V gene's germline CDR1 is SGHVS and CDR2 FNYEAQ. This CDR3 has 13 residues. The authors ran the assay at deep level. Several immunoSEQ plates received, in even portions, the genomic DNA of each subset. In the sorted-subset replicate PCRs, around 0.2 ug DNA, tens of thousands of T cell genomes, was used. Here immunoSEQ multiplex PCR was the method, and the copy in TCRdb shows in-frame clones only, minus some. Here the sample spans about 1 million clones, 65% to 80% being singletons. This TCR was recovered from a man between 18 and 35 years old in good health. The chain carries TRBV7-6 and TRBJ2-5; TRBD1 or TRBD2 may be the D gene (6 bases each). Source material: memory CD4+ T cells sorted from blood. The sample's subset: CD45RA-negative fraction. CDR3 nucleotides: TGTGCCAGCAGCGGGGGGCGTCAAGAGACCCAGTACTTC. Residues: CASSGGRQETQYF.